This entry lists 32 T cell receptor beta chains sequenced from one sample in a study of regulatory T cells in long-lasting Graves disease (dated by TCRdb to about 2021). In light of the paper, this sample's time point label describes: newly diagnosed GD, antithyroid drugs for less than 3 months. RNA was extracted from PBMCs in TRIzol for both TCR sequencing and RNA sequencing. Library preparation employed multiplex PCR. Instrument used: Illumina HiSeq 4000. To build TCR beta libraries, CDR3 regions were amplified by Arm-PCR using iRepertoire HTBI primers. TCRdb applied fastp at Q25 and MiXCR to the public reads, then kept only in-frame beta chains. Entries that share a CDR3 protein sequence are merged under the most common genes and DNA. This sample gives over 350,000 distinct CDR3 sequences in total; about 15% of them show up just once. The ten top clones hold under 20% of the sample. These same data were also listed under a study on T cells in Graves' hyperthyroidism and ophthalmopathy.

The source was peripheral blood mononuclear cells (PBMCs), collected at new diagnosis, from a patient treated with antithyroid drugs. These receptor sequences come from a woman between 45 and 60 years old with Graves disease. Donor details come from another sample of the same person, matched by shared clones.

V usage is TRBV3-1 and J usage is TRBJ1-3, with D uncertain. This CDR3 contains 15 residues. Germline V lookup: CDR1 LGHDT, CDR2 YNNKEL (reference sequence). V was trimmed by 5 bases and J by 4 bases, leaving 15 bases between them. This CDR3 is CASSYQGSTGNTIYF. The CDR3 DNA is TGTGCCAGCAGCTATCAAGGGAGTACCGGAAACACCATATATTTT.

This clonotype came up a few times. The chain recombines TRBV28 with TRBJ2-7; D is possibly TRBD1 (6 bases). Trimming shortened V by 6 bases and J by 2 bases, and 17 bases separated the two germline ends. Germline values: CDR1 MDHEN, CDR2 SYDVKM. The CDR3 is made up of 15 amino acids. CDR3 region: CASRNTQGFTYEQYF. The CDR3 DNA is TGTGCCAGCAGGAACACACAGGGTTTCACCTACGAGCAGTACTTC.

This clonotype was observed many times. The chain couples TRBV6-1 to TRBJ2-2; no definite D call. The CDR3 sequence is 14 residues long. Germline CDR1 is MNHNS and CDR2 is SASEGT. Trimming took 7 bases from V and 0 from J, leaving 9 bases between them. The CDR3 DNA sequence: TGTGCCAGCATTGAGACCCCGAACACCGGGGAGCTGTTTTTT. Its protein product is CASIETPNTGELFF.

As concerns this clonotype: A much larger clone lies a single base off, so this may be a read error. This chain uses TRBV7-9 with TRBJ2-7; 10 bases match TRBD1. The CDR3 is 13 residues long. Germline V gene lookup returns CDR1 SEHNR and CDR2 FQNEAQ (reference sequence). CDR3: CAIRTGGFYGQYF. The CDR3 DNA reads TGTGCCATCCGGACAGGGGGGTTCTACGGGCAGTACTTC.

This clonotype was seen repeatedly, ten times or more. The rearrangement uses TRBV12-3 or TRBV12-4 and TRBJ2-5; D not resolved. The germline V and J ends were trimmed by 6 bases and 5 bases, with 7 bases remaining between them. The CDR3 has 11 residues. The CDR3 sequence is CASRLTETQYF. The CDR3 bases are TGTGCCAGCAGGCTTACGGAGACCCAGTACTTC.

This clonotype was seen a handful of times. This may arise from a read error, as a much more abundant clone is one base away. CDR3 amino acids: CASSVGAYTDTQYF. In DNA form, the CDR3 reads TGTGCCAGCAGCGTCGGGGCTTACACAGATACGCAGTATTTT. The J gene is TRBJ2-3, the V gene TRBV9; TRBD1 or TRBD2 may be the D gene (5 bases each). This CDR3 has 14 residues. CDR1 and CDR2 from the germline V gene are SGDLS and YYNGEE. Trimming pared 2 bases from V and 2 bases from J, leaving 9 bases between.

This rearrangement joins TRBV4-1 to TRBJ2-4; 9 bases are a match to TRBD1. The germline V gene encodes CDR1 MGHRA and CDR2 YSYEKL. The V segment lost 0 bases and the J segment 5 bases; nucleotides outside the gene matches: 5. The CDR3 extends over 16 amino acids. CDR3: CASSQDLGQGENIQYF. The CDR3 coding sequence is TGCGCCAGCAGCCAAGACCTGGGACAGGGAGAAAACATTCAGTACTTC.

The V and J genes are TRBV5-1 and TRBJ2-7; possible D gene TRBD2, 6 bases. CDR1 SGHRS and CDR2 YFSETQ come from the germline V gene. Trimming took 0 bases from V and 6 from J, leaving 13 bases between them. This CDR3 has 14 amino acids. The CDR3 is CASSLGERVGEQYF. CDR3 DNA sequence: TGCGCCAGCAGCTTGGGAGAGCGGGTGGGCGAGCAGTACTTC.

This clonotype was detected a few times. This likely comes from a read error, as the CDR3 has no conserved phenylalanine or tryptophan at its end. This sequence joins TRBV9 and TRBJ2-1; the D is unclear. Judging by the DNA end, TRBJ2-5 fits better; the J call may be wrong. The CDR3 is 18 amino acids. Germline loops: CDR1 SGDLS, CDR2 YYNGEE. CDR3 loop: CASSVAPPSSYGQETQYS. The CDR3 DNA is TGTGCCAGCAGCGTAGCCCCCCCCTCCAGCTACGGGCAAGAGACCCAGTACTCC.

This clonotype was counted many times. The chain uses TRBV2 and TRBJ2-5, with 8 bases that match TRBD1. Per the germline V gene, CDR1 is SNHLY and CDR2 is FYNNEI. There are 14 residues in the CDR3. The V and J ends lost 7 bases and 5 bases, in that order; junction bases with no gene match: 9. CDR3 loop: CASKQDRGWETQYF. The CDR3 nucleotides are TGTGCCAGCAAACAAGACAGGGGTTGGGAGACCCAGTACTTC.

This clonotype has a count of ten or more. The chain has TRBV2 and TRBJ2-5, with D possibly matching TRBD2 (5 bases). V lost 2 bases and J lost 1, with 17 bases in between. The CDR3 length is 17 residues. CDR1 is SNHLY and CDR2 is FYNNEI in the germline V gene. The CDR3: CASSESLALGIQETQYF. CDR3 coding DNA: TGTGCCAGCAGTGAATCCCTTGCACTAGGGATCCAAGAGACCCAGTACTTC.

The rearrangement links TRBV11-3 to TRBJ2-7; D is possibly TRBD1 (6 bases). Germline V gene sequence: CDR1 SGHNT, CDR2 YENEEA. Trimming pared 5 bases from V and 6 bases from J, leaving 26 bases between. The length of the CDR3 is 17 residues. The chain's CDR3 is CASSPSASRGNSGEQYF. CDR3 coding DNA: TGTGCCAGCAGCCCCTCCGCAAGCAGGGGCAATTCGGGCGAGCAGTACTTC.

This clonotype appeared a few times. V and J are TRBV6-2 or TRBV6-3 and TRBJ2-5, with TRBD2 matching 9 bases. Germline assignment: CDR1 MNHEY and CDR2 SVGEGT. V trimming: 4 bases; J trimming: 5 bases; junction bases outside the gene matches: 5. This CDR3 is 14 amino acids long. The CDR3 sequence: CASSSSGIGETQYF. CDR3 DNA: TGTGCCAGCAGTTCTAGCGGGATCGGGGAGACCCAGTACTTC.

This clonotype was counted ten times or more. V usage is TRBV27 and J usage is TRBJ2-1; the match to TRBD1 covers 8 bases. V trimming: 6 bases; J trimming: 0 bases; junction bases outside the gene matches: 10. Germline CDR1 is MNHEY and CDR2 is SMNVEV (reference sequence). This CDR3 has 17 amino acids. CDR3 protein: CASSPVGTGRSYNEQFF. The CDR3 bases are TGTGCCAGCAGCCCCGTGGGGACAGGACGCTCCTACAATGAGCAGTTCTTC.

This clonotype was counted ten times or more. The CDR3 loop is CASTPSGGSYEQYF. Here the CDR3 DNA reads TGTGCCAGCACCCCGAGCGGGGGCAGCTACGAGCAGTACTTC. The chain is built from TRBV28 and TRBJ2-7; 8 nucleotides align to TRBD2. The trim removed 7 bases at V and 3 bases at J, leaving 8 bases unmatched. This CDR3 region has 14 residues. CDR1 and CDR2 from the germline V gene are MDHEN and SYDVKM.

The genes are TRBV9 and TRBJ1-4; weak D call: TRBD1 (6 bases). CDR3 length equals 14 residues. Germline V gene data show CDR1 as SGDLS and CDR2 as YYNGEE. The V gene lost 1 base and the J gene lost 7 bases, with 11 bases spanning the gap. The CDR3 loop reads CASSVSQGTEKLFF. The CDR3, as DNA: TGTGCCAGCAGCGTAAGTCAGGGGACTGAAAAACTGTTTTTT.

This clonotype has at least ten counts. The chain recombines TRBV28 with TRBJ2-5, with 9 bases aligning to TRBD1. Germline V gene sequence: CDR1 MDHEN, CDR2 SYDVKM. The CDR3 covers 16 residues. V dropped 5 bases and J dropped 5; count of bases not matched to a gene: 12. CDR3 DNA: TGTGCCAGCAGTAAAGCCGACAGGGGGGTTTTGGAGACCCAGTACTTC. Translating it yields CASSKADRGVLETQYF.

This clonotype has a handful of counts. The chain joins TRBV28 to TRBJ2-7, with 9 bases lining up with TRBD1. Germline-derived CDR1 and CDR2 are MDHEN and SYDVKM. CDR3 length: 17 residues. V lost 5 bases and J lost 0; bases outside the gene matches: 11. CDR3 coding DNA: TGTGCCAGCAGTCGCCCGAGAGGACAGGGGAGCTCCTACGAGCAGTACTTC. It translates to CASSRPRGQGSSYEQYF.

This clonotype has more than one count but fewer than ten. The genes are TRBV7-2 and TRBJ1-4; TRBD1 is a possible D gene (6 bases). Trimming removed 4 bases from V and 6 bases from J, with 15 bases in between. Per germline, CDR1 SGHTA and CDR2 FQGNSA. CDR3 length: 15 amino acids. The CDR3 loop reads CASSSLTTGHEKLFF. CDR3 DNA sequence: TGTGCCAGCAGCTCCTTGACAACAGGGCATGAAAAACTGTTTTTT. Full variable domain (missing parts from reference TRBV7-2 and TRBJ1-4): GAGVSQSPSNKVTEKGKDVELRCDPISGHTALYWYRQSLGQGLEFLIYFQGNSAPDKSGLPSDRFSAERTGGSVSTLTIQRTQQEDSAVYLCASSSLTTGHEKLFFGSGTQLSVL.

The chain uses TRBV28 and TRBJ2-2, with 7 bases matching TRBD2. J gave up 8 bases and V 6 bases, and 21 bases lay outside the gene matches. This CDR3 comprises 18 residues. Germline-derived CDR1 and CDR2 are MDHEN and SYDVKM. The DNA for the CDR3 is TGTGCCAGCAGACCCGTCTCCCGACTAGCTTTGGTTGTTGGGGAGCTGTTTTTT. Residues: CASRPVSRLALVVGELFF.

This clonotype was detected many times. The chain joins TRBV12-3 or TRBV12-4 to TRBJ2-7, with 9 bases matching TRBD2. This CDR3 has 14 amino acids. The V gene end was trimmed by 3 bases and the J gene end by 4 bases; junction bases not matched to a gene: 4. The CDR3 region has the DNA TGTGCCAGCAGTTTCGGGCTAGCGGGATACGAGCAGTACTTC. Translation gives CASSFGLAGYEQYF.

This clonotype was seen ten or more times. The chain joins TRBV5-5 to TRBJ2-7; D gene ambiguous. Germline loops: CDR1 SGHKS, CDR2 YYEKEE (reference sequence). V gave up 0 bases and J gave up 0 bases, with 7 bases separating them. The CDR3 spans 14 residues. CDR3 region: CASSLGISSYEQYF. The CDR3 DNA follows: TGTGCCAGCAGCTTGGGTATAAGCTCCTACGAGCAGTACTTC.

This clonotype was detected many times. V and J are TRBV12-3 or TRBV12-4 and TRBJ2-4; 7 bases match TRBD2. The CDR3 length is 15 residues. V shed 6 bases, J shed 3 bases, and the junction held 8 bases outside the gene matches. The CDR3 loop reads CASSKTGGIKNIQYF. Here the CDR3 DNA reads TGTGCCAGCAGCAAAACCGGGGGGATCAAAAACATTCAGTACTTC.

This clonotype was seen more than once but under ten times. The chain uses TRBV20-1 and TRBJ2-7; 8 bases align to TRBD2. CDR1 and CDR2 from the germline V gene are DFQATT and SNEGSKA (reference sequence). With V trimmed by 6 bases and J by 3 bases, 13 bases remained unmatched. The length of the CDR3 is 15 residues. Here the CDR3 reads CSAQKSGSLFYEQYF. CDR3 sequence (DNA): TGCAGTGCGCAAAAAAGCGGGAGTCTATTCTACGAGCAGTACTTC.

In its sample, this clonotype was seen many times. V usage is TRBV28 and J usage is TRBJ2-7; D call uncertain. Trimming stripped 3 bases from V and 3 bases from J, with 15 bases between. Per the germline V gene, CDR1 is MDHEN and CDR2 is SYDVKM. The CDR3 consists of 15 residues. This CDR3 is CASSFLKRRHYEQYF. As DNA, the CDR3 is TGTGCCAGCAGTTTCCTTAAGAGGAGACACTACGAGCAGTACTTC.

This clonotype was seen ten or more times. This chain joins TRBV18 and TRBJ2-1, with 10 bases fitting TRBD1. The germline V gene has CDR1 KGHSH and CDR2 LQKENI. This CDR3 is 15 amino acids long. J lost 10 bases, V lost 5 bases, and 11 bases had no gene match. The CDR3 region is CASSGTGTGEREQFF. CDR3 sequence (DNA): TGTGCCAGCTCAGGAACCGGGACAGGGGAGCGGGAGCAGTTCTTC.

V is TRBV5-1 and J is TRBJ1-1; 7 bases fit TRBD1. The CDR3 contains 14 residues. From germline, CDR1 is SGHRS and CDR2 YFSETQ. Trimming removed 6 bases from V and 7 bases from J; junction bases left unmatched: 12. The CDR3 DNA reads as TGCGCCAGCATCATTGGAGGGGGCCGTAATGAAGCTTTCTTT. Its translation: CASIIGGGRNEAFF.

This clonotype was counted ten times or more. J is TRBJ2-1 and V is TRBV6-2 or TRBV6-3; TRBD2 agrees at 9 bases. The germline V gene encodes CDR1 MNHEY and CDR2 SVGEGT. Trimming cost V 5 bases and J 3 bases; bases outside gene matches: 5. This CDR3 contains 15 residues. CDR3 DNA: TGTGCCAGCAGTAACCAGACTAGCGGCTACAATGAGCAGTTCTTC. Encoded protein: CASSNQTSGYNEQFF.

This clonotype was seen ten or more times. The rearrangement links TRBV10-1 to TRBJ1-2; tentatively, D is TRBD1 (5 bases). The CDR3 is 13 amino acids. Deletions cut 8 bases from V and 1 base from J, with 11 bases between. From germline, CDR1 is WNHNN and CDR2 SYGVQD (reference sequence). The CDR3 reads CASVQDLNYGYTF. The CDR3 nucleotides read TGCGCCAGCGTACAGGACCTTAACTATGGCTACACCTTC.

This chain joins TRBV7-9 and TRBJ2-1; 14 nucleotides agree with TRBD2. The CDR3 totals 21 residues. The V gene end was trimmed by 5 bases and the J gene end by 5 bases; junction bases not matched to a gene: 20. Germline CDR1 is SEHNR and CDR2 is FQNEAQ (reference sequence). The CDR3 here is CASSPGLGLAGGRSTHNEQFF. CDR3 in DNA: TGTGCCAGCAGCCCGGGCCTCGGACTAGCGGGAGGTAGGAGCACCCACAATGAGCAGTTCTTC.

This clonotype has only a few counts. This chain joins TRBV6-2 or TRBV6-3 and TRBJ1-5; D gene ambiguous. The CDR3 has 19 residues. Germline CDR1 is MNHEY and CDR2 is SVGEGT. Trimming took off 5 bases at V and 0 bases at J, with 23 bases between the two ends. The CDR3 loop is CASSNHLVAGSYSNQPQHF. The CDR3 nucleotides read TGTGCCAGCAGTAACCACCTGGTTGCTGGGAGCTATAGCAATCAGCCCCAGCATTTT.

This clonotype has just a few counts. CDR3 in DNA: TGTGCCAGTAGCATCGGAACCCCCCAAGAGACCCAGTACTTC. Residues: CASSIGTPQETQYF. The chain is built from TRBV19 and TRBJ2-5; D unclear. Trimming removed 6 bases at V and 1 base at J, with 12 bases between. The CDR3 loop spans 14 amino acids. In germline, CDR1 is LNHDA, CDR2 SQIVND (reference sequence).